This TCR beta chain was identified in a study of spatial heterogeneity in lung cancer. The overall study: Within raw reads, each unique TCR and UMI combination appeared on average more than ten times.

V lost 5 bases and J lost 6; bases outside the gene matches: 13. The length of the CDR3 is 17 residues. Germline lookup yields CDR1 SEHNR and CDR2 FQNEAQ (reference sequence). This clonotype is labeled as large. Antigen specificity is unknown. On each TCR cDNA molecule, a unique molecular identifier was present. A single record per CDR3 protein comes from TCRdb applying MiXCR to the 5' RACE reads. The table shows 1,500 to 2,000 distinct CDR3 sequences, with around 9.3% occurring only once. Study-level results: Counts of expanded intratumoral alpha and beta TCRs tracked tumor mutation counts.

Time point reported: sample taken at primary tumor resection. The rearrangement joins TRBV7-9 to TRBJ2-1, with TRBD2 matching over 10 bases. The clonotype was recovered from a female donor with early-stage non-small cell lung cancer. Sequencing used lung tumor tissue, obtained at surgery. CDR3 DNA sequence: TGTGCCAGCAGCGCACGAAGGCTAGCGGGGGACCCCAATGAGCAGTTCTTC. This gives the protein CASSARRLAGDPNEQFF.